The sequence of this TCR beta chain was determined in a study of lymphopenia after photon versus proton radiotherapy. This CDR3 region has 13 residues. In germline, CDR1 is ENHRY, CDR2 SYGVKD. V shed 6 bases and J shed 4 bases, with 10 bases lying between them. The table came from immunoSEQ multiplex PCR; TCRdb's copy has only in-frame clones and leaves some out. The data show approximately 7,200 clones, 93% seen once. The sequence derives from a woman aged 45-60 years with cholangiocarcinoma. Source: peripheral blood, taken from a patient treated with photon-based radiotherapy. The chain carries TRBV10-3 and TRBJ1-5, with a tentative D call TRBD1 (6 bases). CDR3 residues: CAISGTHNQPQHF. The CDR3 DNA reads TGTGCCATCAGCGGGACACATAATCAGCCCCAGCATTTT.